The TCR beta chain under discussion was sequenced for a study of CD8+ T cells in alopecia areata. The treatment is: oral pan-JAK inhibitor, 5-10 mg twice daily. The V and J ends lost 4 bases and 3 bases, in that order; junction bases with no gene match: 5. Germline CDR1 SGHRS, CDR2 YFSETQ. This CDR3 contains 14 residues. Once RNA had been extracted, it was reverse transcribed into cDNA to act as the sequencing template. Sequencing was performed with immunoSEQ multiplex PCR; in TCRdb, only in-frame clones are kept and a portion is missing. Seen here are approximately 150,000 clones, 60% to 75% observed once, and the top ten hold around 14%.

Sequenced here: CD4+ T cells sorted from blood, sampled at week 24, from a patient treated with tofacitinib. The J gene is TRBJ2-5, the V gene TRBV5-1; 8 bases are shared with TRBD2. The receptor's source is a human donor with alopecia areata. For the CDR3, the DNA is TGCGCCAGCAGCCGGCGGGGACTAGAAGAGACCCAGTACTTC. This encodes CASSRRGLEETQYF.